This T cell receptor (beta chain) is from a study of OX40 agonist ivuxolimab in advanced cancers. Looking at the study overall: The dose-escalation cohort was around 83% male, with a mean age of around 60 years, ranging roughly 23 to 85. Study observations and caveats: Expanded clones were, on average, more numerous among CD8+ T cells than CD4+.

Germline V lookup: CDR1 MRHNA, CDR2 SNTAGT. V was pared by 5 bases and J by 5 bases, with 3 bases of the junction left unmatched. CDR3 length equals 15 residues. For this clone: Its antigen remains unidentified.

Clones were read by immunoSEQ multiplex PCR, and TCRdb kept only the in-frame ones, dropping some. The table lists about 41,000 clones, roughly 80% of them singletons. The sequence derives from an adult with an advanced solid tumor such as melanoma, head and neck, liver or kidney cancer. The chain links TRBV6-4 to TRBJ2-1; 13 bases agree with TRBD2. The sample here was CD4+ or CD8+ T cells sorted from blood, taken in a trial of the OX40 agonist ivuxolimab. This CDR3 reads CASSRGTSGNNEQFF. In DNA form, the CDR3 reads TGTGCCAGCAGTCGCGGGACTAGCGGGAACAATGAGCAGTTCTTC.